Listed below are T cell receptor beta chains from one sample, sequenced in a study of vaccination and CD4 T cells after COVID-19. A single record per CDR3 protein comes from TCRdb applying MiXCR to the PCR reads. This sample yields roughly 18,000 distinct CDR3 sequences, of which 40% to 65% are seen a single time; more than 15% belongs to the top ten. Antigen specificity for these receptors is unknown. This specimen consisted of CD4+ T cells from blood, cultured in vitro, obtained before SARS-CoV-2 vaccination. Receptors originate from a human donor who had recovered from COVID-19. The CDR3 runs from the conserved cysteine through the conserved F or W. D genes are given only for firm matches. For some rows the clone size is stated as once, few or many, or as a class when expanded; others skip it.

d_gene | j_gene | abundance | v_gene | CDR3nt | CDR3aa
NA | TRBJ2-2 | NA | TRBV21-1 | TGTGCCAGCACCTCAGGGGGGGACACCGGGGAGCTGTTTTTT | CASTSGGDTGELFF
NA | TRBJ1-2 | NA | TRBV4-3 | TGCGCCAGCAGCCCCGGCAGGGATAACTATGGCTACACCTTC | CASSPGRDNYGYTF
NA | TRBJ1-2 | NA | TRBV19 | TGTGCCAGTAACAGCAGGCATAACTATGGCTACACCTTC | CASNSRHNYGYTF
NA | TRBJ1-5 | NA | TRBV6-2/TRBV6-3 | TGTGCCAGCAGCCCGGCCGATCAGCCCCAGCATTTT | CASSPADQPQHF
TRBD1 | TRBJ1-2 | once | TRBV6-1 | TGTGCCAGCAGTGAGGGGACAGGGGGCCGGTACTATGGCTACACCTTC | CASSEGTGGRYYGYTF
NA | TRBJ1-1 | NA | TRBV7-3 | TGTGCCAGCAGTCAATCGGCAGACACTGAAGCTTTCTTT | CASSQSADTEAFF
NA | TRBJ1-1 | NA | TRBV28 | TGTGCCAGCAGTATATACACTGAAGCTTTCTTT | CASSIYTEAFF
TRBD2 | TRBJ2-3 | NA | TRBV7-9 | TGTGCCAGCAGCTTAGTTGGGGGGGGACTCACAGATACGCAGTATTTT | CASSLVGGGLTDTQYF
NA | TRBJ2-2 | NA | TRBV30 | TGTGCCTGGAGTACGGGGGGCAACACCGGGGAGCTGTTTTTT | CAWSTGGNTGELFF
NA | TRBJ1-6 | few | TRBV20-1 | TGCAGTGCTAGTGGGGGGCAGGCCGCTTATAATTCACCCCTCCACTTT | CSASGGQAAYNSPLHF
NA | TRBJ2-2 | NA | TRBV7-9 | TGTGCCAGCAGTCCGCTCCAGAGGCGGGTTAAGGGGGAGCTGTTTTTT | CASSPLQRRVKGELFF
TRBD2 | TRBJ2-1 | few | TRBV6-2/TRBV6-3 | TGTGCCAGCAGTTATTTCGAAGCGGGAGCGACGGGAGGTGAGCAGTTCTTC | CASSYFEAGATGGEQFF
NA | TRBJ1-2 | few | TRBV2 | TGTGCCAGCAGTGAAGGGAGGGGGAGTGGCTACACCTTC | CASSEGRGSGYTF
TRBD1 | TRBJ1-1 | NA | TRBV6-1 | TGTGCCAGCACCGGAGACAGGGGCAAAGCTTTCTTT | CASTGDRGKAFF
NA | TRBJ1-1 | NA | TRBV18 | TGTGCCAGCTCACTAGGGAACACTGAAGCTTTCTTT | CASSLGNTEAFF
NA | TRBJ2-1 | NA | TRBV20-1 | TGCAGTGCTCCCTATAGCGGAGGGGGGTTTGGTGAGCAGTTCTTC | CSAPYSGGGFGEQFF
TRBD2 | TRBJ2-7 | NA | TRBV20-1 | TGCAGTGCTAGAGATAATCTAGCGGATTATTACGAGCAGTACTTC | CSARDNLADYYEQYF
NA | TRBJ2-5 | NA | TRBV20-1 | TGCAGTGCTAGAACGGTCCAAGAGACCCAGTACTTC | CSARTVQETQYF
TRBD2 | TRBJ2-5 | NA | TRBV18 | TGTGCCAGCTCACCCATCCCTAGCGGGAGTCAAGAGACCCAGTACTTC | CASSPIPSGSQETQYF
NA | TRBJ1-1 | NA | TRBV30 | TGTGCCTGGAGTCGGAGGGCGCCTGAAGCTTTCTTT | CAWSRRAPEAFF
TRBD1 | TRBJ1-1 | NA | TRBV19 | TGTGCCAGTAGTACCAGGGGGGAGAACACTGAAGCTTTCTTT | CASSTRGENTEAFF
NA | TRBJ2-7 | NA | TRBV20-1 | TGCAGTGCTAGGCAGGGTTCCGAGCAGTACTTC | CSARQGSEQYF
NA | TRBJ2-5 | NA | TRBV6-1 | TGTGCCAGCAGGAGGAGCGGACAAGAGACCCAGTACTTC | CASRRSGQETQYF
TRBD2 | TRBJ2-3 | NA | TRBV11-3 | TGTGCCAGCAGCCTCCGACTAGCGGGCGGCACAGATACGCAGTATTTT | CASSLRLAGGTDTQYF